This TCR beta chain is drawn from a study of cytomegalovirus exposure and HLA in healthy donors (dated by TCRdb to about 2017). Concerning the study at large: An earlier analysis of some 600 of the donors reported about 280 Gb of sequence data and around 110 million unique TCR beta sequences obtained from roughly 180 million T cells. Among roughly 370 genotyped donors of the cohort, an average of approximately 240,000 unique TCR beta nucleotide sequences were sequenced per donor, 15% to 20% of them non-productive. The study used immunosequencing to profile the T cell repertoires of under 700 subjects and linked those repertoires to cytomegalovirus serostatus. The genetic ancestry cluster associated with self-reported Caucasian donors included 81% of the approximately 430 genotyped donors. The study was designed to test whether signatures of past pathogen exposure could be identified by cataloging public T cell receptors. A later analysis re-examined previously published TCR beta repertoires from around 670 donors and added high-resolution HLA genotyping to investigate patterns of TCR occurrence. Typing coverage differed by locus: A, B, C, DRB1 and DQB1 were typed in roughly 620-640 donors, DQA1 in about 500, DPA1 in around 600, and DPB1 in just under 490. The study combined high-throughput TCR immunosequencing, statistical association of individual TCRs with disease status, and machine learning to predict cytomegalovirus infection status. Class I and class II HLA loci were covered by the typing at four-digit resolution. In addition to the first cohort of hundreds of subjects, a separate validation cohort of approximately 120 different subjects was used. Roughly 300 gigabases of sequencing data and approximately 85 million unique TCR sequences were included in an early release covering 500 to 750 HLA-typed donors. Donor age, sex, ethnicity and CMV serostatus were compiled alongside the repertoire data. Because of strong linkage in the cohort, five DR-DQ haplotypes were treated as single units for association and clustering. In a later genetic analysis, genome-wide SNP genotypes for about three fifths of the roughly 670 donors were used, and that subset was treated as a discovery cohort. An earlier analysis of about 620 of the donors applied high-throughput TCR beta sequencing to assess whether each TCR beta V gene segment acted as functional or pseudogenic. Rather than using new phenotypic data, the later analysis identified candidate immune exposures from TCR beta sequences and from how often those sequences occurred across donors. All discovery cohort repertoires had been generated on a single sequencing platform. Results and caveats for the whole study, not just this receptor: According to a later analysis, most CMV-associated TCR beta chains appeared to be HLA-restricted, and the HLA associations seemed to be driven largely by CMV exposure. At a false discovery rate of 0.05, a later analysis linked under 20,000 TCR beta sequences to specific HLA alleles. Assigning TCR associations to individual alleles was difficult when HLA alleles, especially DR and DQ, strongly co-occurred. Three of the identified cytomegalovirus-associated TCR beta chains were confirmed in vitro to be specific for cytomegalovirus antigens. Correlated functional status among segregating V segments might reflect linkage disequilibrium, but an unknown experimental factor could not be ruled out. A further reported finding was that TCR beta sequences accurately predicted the HLA-A and HLA-B alleles for most subjects in the first cohort. The authors suggested that the approach could potentially be generalized to other disease states and immunological phenotypes. According to a later genetic analysis, donors in an Asian-associated ancestry cluster had fewer N-insertions in productive TCRs than the approximately 670-donor mean. Because the 87-base-pair reads could not distinguish some IMGT-functional V segments, including TRBV6-2 and TRBV6-3, those segments were excluded. The earlier analysis of fewer than 750 of the donors excluded over 15 rarely observed V segments, including chromosome 9 orphons, because counts were too low. V-gene and J-gene trimming of TCR beta chains was associated with a missense DCLRE1C variant in a later genetic analysis, and the association was replicated in an independent cohort. Because some donors lacked HLA typing at each locus, the association tests relied only on the typed subset. In the study, about 150 TCR beta chains were listed as associated with cytomegalovirus. The classifier was reported to diagnose cytomegalovirus status with high specificity and sensitivity in both the original cohort and the validation cohort. Immune exposure information for the cohort was limited to CMV serostatus. A cluster of highly shared sequence variants was judged likely to represent a technical artifact of the sequencing pipeline. In an earlier analysis of under 600 of the donors, most TCR beta V segments were observed in productive rearrangements about 90% or about 30% of the time, broadly matching IMGT annotations. In a later analysis, several top co-occurrence clusters were reported to appear linked to parvovirus B19, influenza, CMV and Epstein-Barr virus. Most TCR sequences were observed very rarely across donors, whereas some public TCRs were present in many individuals. The presence/absence analyses assumed that sequencing depth was roughly uniform across donors, and that assumption may not be true. In a later analysis, the rate of TCR association differed among HLA loci, with DRB1 alleles having the most associated TCRs and HLA-C alleles having the fewest. This cohort had only TCR beta chains sequenced, and the lack of alpha or paired-chain data limited which features could be detected. In a later analysis, HLA-associated TCR beta chains showed more clonal expansion and lower generation probabilities than non-associated chains that were equally common.

The library was produced with the immunoSEQ multiplex PCR assay. For the multiplex PCR, a mixture combining 60 forward primers for TCR Vbeta segments and 13 reverse primers for TCR Jbeta segments was used. Amplification of the CDR3 region of rearranged TCR beta genes was performed with a multiplex PCR assay on genomic DNA. The amplified TCR beta libraries were sequenced on the Illumina HiSeq System as 87-base-pair reads. Turning to the authors' computational methods: A later analysis counted approximately 84 million unique TCR beta chains across the 550 to 750 repertoires, and 10 million to 11 million of these chains were shared by at least two donors. A nearest-neighbor algorithm error-corrected the raw reads and collapsed the reads into unique sequences, merging closely related sequences to remove PCR and sequencing errors. Alignment of CDR3 sequences to IMGT reference sequences was used to assign V, D and J gene segments. For a sequence to be retained, at least a six-nucleotide match to both a V gene segment and a J gene segment was required. A rearrangement counted as productive if the CDR3 had no stop codons and remained in frame with V and J, and every other rearrangement counted as non-productive. Following IMGT convention, CDR3 was defined as the stretch from the second conserved V-encoded cysteine up to the conserved J-encoded phenylalanine. Sequences without an unambiguous match to a single V gene segment were excluded from the earlier analysis of 450 to 650 of the donors. An earlier analysis of about 600 of the donors called V segments functional above 56.7% productive rearrangements and segregating when the between-donor standard deviation exceeded 5%. A statistical classification framework was built to diagnose cytomegalovirus status from the catalog of TCR beta chain sequences. In a later analysis, V and J genes were assigned by comparing TCR nucleotide sequences against IMGT/GENE-DB human TR gene sequences. In a later analysis, CDR3 sequences and most-parsimonious VDJ recombination scenarios were assigned using the TCRdist pipeline. A later analysis defined each TCR beta chain by its CDR3 amino acid sequence plus V-gene family, and excluded reads lacking a unique V-gene family. As a way to deal with suspected cross-contamination and a sequencing artifact, a later analysis dropped roughly 620 nucleotide sequences that were highly shared and had low generation probability. In a later analysis, a clonal expansion index was calculated for each public chain from normalized within-repertoire ranks of inferred template counts. In a later analysis, generation probabilities were computed with a VDJ recombination model fitted to out-of-frame rearrangements, and the resulting probabilities were checked against IGoR. In a later analysis, hypergeometric tests were used to score TCR-TCR, TCR-HLA and TCR-CMV co-occurrence, with a repertoire-size bias correction applied to TCR pairs. False discovery rates were estimated in a later analysis by permuting HLA or CMV assignments 20 times. In a later analysis, co-occurring TCRs were grouped using DBSCAN, and TCRdist sequence similarity was added for clustering within HLA-allele-positive subsets. Repertoires with fewer than 30,000 or more than 120,000 public chains were left out of co-occurrence clustering, as were five repertoires with anomalous nucleotide sharing. Imported from immuneACCESS, the table was reduced by TCRdb to in-frame sequences with V and J called. These copies leave out some clones; in studies compared against another copy, an unresolved V gene accounts for under half, and the cause of the remainder is not known. The V and J calls and the clone size are those of that table, but D and trimming were determined from the DNA. The sample records under 200,000 clones, less than 90% of which are singletons. The ten largest clones represent roughly 1% of the sample.

A single count supports this clone. Its antigen is still unknown. Within one base of it there is no much larger clone, and no base qualities were kept. The cohort was made up of approximately 670 healthy bone marrow donors. Cohort members were all nominally healthy when sampled, although unrecorded immune exposures were likely present. The donor tested CMV seronegative and was one of the 352 seronegative cohort members. A peripheral blood sample was collected from each donor, and TCR beta sequencing was performed on peripheral blood mononuclear cells. Genomic DNA was extracted from the blood cell samples with the Qiagen DNeasy Blood Extraction Kit. From V the trimming removes 3 bases and from J it removes 6 bases, while the gene matches leave 17 bases of the junction unaccounted for. The CDR1 and CDR2 encoded by the germline V gene are KGHSH and LQKENI. Reading from cysteine to phenylalanine, the CDR3 counts 19 amino acids. Of all the DNA, just the CDR3 is kept, 57 bases in frame from base 1.

The TCR sequence derives from a young man in good health and CMV-seronegative. The receptor chain draws on TRBV18 and TRBJ2-1; TRBD1 fits 10 bases in the junction. Sequenced sample: PBMCs. The CDR3 corresponds to CASSPLGQGGLVVRNEQFF. The nucleotides read TGTGCCAGCTCACCTCTCGGACAGGGGGGACTAGTTGTACGCAATGAGCAGTTCTTC.